The 8 T cell receptor beta chains presented below share a single source sample, sequenced in a study of blood T cell repertoires in COVID-19. The table came from immunoSEQ multiplex PCR; TCRdb's copy has only in-frame clones and leaves some out. The sample yields about 110,000 clones, 80% to 90% seen once. The sample consisted of peripheral blood. Source of these receptors: a human donor in a cohort sampled during active COVID-19.

V and J are TRBV3-1 (or the pseudogene TRBV3-2) and TRBJ1-2; D perhaps matches TRBD1 (6 bases). The CDR3 totals 15 residues. Germline lookup yields CDR1 LGHDT and CDR2 YNNKEL (reference sequence). With 1 base removed from V and 8 bases from J, the gap between germline ends came to 17 bases. CDR3 in amino acids: CASSQVIGAQGGYTF. CDR3 sequence (DNA): TGTGCCAGCAGCCAAGTAATCGGGGCTCAGGGGGGCTACACCTTC.

The chain employs TRBV11-2 and TRBJ1-1, with 8 positions matching TRBD1. The CDR3 has 17 amino acids. Germline V gene lookup returns CDR1 SGHAT and CDR2 FQNNGV. V was pared by 1 base and J by 4 bases, with 11 bases of the junction left unmatched. The CDR3 reads CASSLGQGAFMSTEAFF. CDR3 sequence (DNA): TGTGCCAGCAGCTTAGGTCAGGGGGCTTTTATGAGCACTGAAGCTTTCTTT. The whole variable domain, filled in from reference TRBV11-2 and TRBJ1-1, reads EAGVAQSPRYKIIEKRQSVAFWCNPISGHATLYWYQQILGQGPKLLIQFQNNGVVDDSQLPKDRFSAERLKGVDSTLKIQPAKLEDSAVYLCASSLGQGAFMSTEAFFGQGTRLTVV.

V gene TRBV25-1 combines with J gene TRBJ2-7, with D hard to call. This CDR3 comprises 12 residues. V lost 5 bases and J 2 bases, leaving 7 bases between the germline ends. The germline CDR1 and CDR2 sequences are MGHDK and SYGVNS. The CDR3 is CASSLAPYEQYF. DNA for the CDR3: TGTGCCAGCAGTCTGGCTCCCTACGAGCAGTACTTC.

This chain links TRBV24-1 with TRBJ2-3; TRBD1 aligns across 7 bases. The CDR3 consists of 15 residues. The V gene end was trimmed by 3 bases and the J gene end by 2 bases; junction bases not matched to a gene: 4. Looked up from germline, CDR1 is KGHDR and CDR2 is SFDVKD. CDR3 DNA sequence: TGTGCCACCAGTGATGATGGACAGGACACAGATACGCAGTATTTT. It yields the protein CATSDDGQDTDTQYF.

The rearrangement joins TRBV6-1 to TRBJ2-1, with TRBD2 matching 7 bases. The CDR3 loop spans 16 amino acids. V shed 4 bases, J shed 4 bases, and the junction held 10 bases outside the gene matches. Germline-derived CDR1 and CDR2 are MNHNS and SASEGT. The CDR3 is CASSANQGLYYNEQFF. The CDR3 region has the DNA TGTGCCAGCAGTGCCAACCAGGGACTATATTACAATGAGCAGTTCTTC.

V and J are TRBV5-1 and TRBJ1-3; D may be TRBD1 (5 bases). Trimming cost V 8 bases and J 2 bases, with 23 bases left between them. The CDR3 sequence is 17 residues long. Germline V gene sequence: CDR1 SGHRS, CDR2 YFSETQ. The CDR3 loop reads CASSPTGTLIPGNTIYF. CDR3 in DNA: TGCGCCAGTTCTCCTACCGGGACTTTAATACCTGGAAACACCATATATTTT.

This clone was detected once. The chain couples TRBV19 to TRBJ1-2; no clear D. Germline V CDR1 and CDR2: LNHDA, SQIVND (reference sequence). This CDR3 has 12 residues. V was cut by 0 bases and J by 6 bases, with 5 bases left in between. The CDR3 protein is CASSIDWHGYTF. For the CDR3, the DNA is TGTGCCAGTAGTATAGATTGGCATGGCTACACCTTC.

A single count supports this clone. The rearrangement links TRBV7-2 to TRBJ1-5; D is unclear. This CDR3 is 17 amino acids long. Germline CDR1 reads SGHTA; CDR2 reads FQGNSA. V gave up 1 base and J gave up 0 bases, with 13 bases separating them. The CDR3 here is CASSLGRGKFSNQPQHF. The CDR3, as DNA: TGTGCCAGCAGCTTAGGAAGAGGGAAGTTTAGCAATCAGCCCCAGCATTTT. The complete variable domain, with remaining parts taken from reference TRBV7-2 and TRBJ1-5, reads GAGVSQSPSNKVTEKGKDVELRCDPISGHTALYWYRQSLGQGLEFLIYFQGNSAPDKSGLPSDRFSAERTGGSVSTLTIQRTQQEDSAVYLCASSLGRGKFSNQPQHFGDGTRLSIL.